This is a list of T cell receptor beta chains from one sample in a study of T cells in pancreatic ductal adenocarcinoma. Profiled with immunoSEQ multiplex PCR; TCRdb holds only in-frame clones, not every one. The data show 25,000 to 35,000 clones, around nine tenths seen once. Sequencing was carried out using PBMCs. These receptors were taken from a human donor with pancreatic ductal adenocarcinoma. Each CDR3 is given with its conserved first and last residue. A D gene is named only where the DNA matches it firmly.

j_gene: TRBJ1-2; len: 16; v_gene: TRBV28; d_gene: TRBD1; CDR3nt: TGTGCCAGCAGTTCCTATAGACAGGGGAGTAACTATGGCTACACCTTC; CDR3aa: CASSSYRQGSNYGYTF
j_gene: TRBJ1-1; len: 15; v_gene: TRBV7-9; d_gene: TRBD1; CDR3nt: TGTGCCAGCAGCTTTAGGGGGCTGGTGAACACTGAAGCTTTCTTT; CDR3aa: CASSFRGLVNTEAFF
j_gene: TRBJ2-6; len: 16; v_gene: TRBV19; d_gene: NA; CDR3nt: TGTGCCAGCATGAGAGACGGGATCTCTGGGGCCAACGTCCTGACTTTC; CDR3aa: CASMRDGISGANVLTF
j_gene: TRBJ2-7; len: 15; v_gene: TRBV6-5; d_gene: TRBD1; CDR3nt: TGTGCCAGCAGTTACTCGGAGTGGGGACAGTACGAGCAGTACTTC; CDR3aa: CASSYSEWGQYEQYF
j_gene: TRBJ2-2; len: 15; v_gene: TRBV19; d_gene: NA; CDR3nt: TGTGCCAGTAGTATAAGGCGGGATAACACCGGGGAGCTGTTTTTT; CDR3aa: CASSIRRDNTGELFF
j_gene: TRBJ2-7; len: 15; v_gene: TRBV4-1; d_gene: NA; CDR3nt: TGCGCCAGCAGCAGTAGACAGGCTCAGGGCTACGAGCAGTACTTC; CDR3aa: CASSSRQAQGYEQYF
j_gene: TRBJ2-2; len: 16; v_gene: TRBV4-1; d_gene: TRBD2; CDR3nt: TGCGCCAGCAGCCAAGATCCGGGAGGGCCTGCCGGGGAGCTGTTTTTT; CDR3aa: CASSQDPGGPAGELFF
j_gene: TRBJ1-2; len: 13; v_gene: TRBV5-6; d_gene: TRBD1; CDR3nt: TGTGCCAGCAGCCAACAGGGGGCGTCTGGCTACACCTTC; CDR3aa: CASSQQGASGYTF
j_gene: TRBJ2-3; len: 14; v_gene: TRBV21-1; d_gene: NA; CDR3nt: TGTGCCAGCAGCAAAGGGAAAGTCACAGATACGCAGTATTTT; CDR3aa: CASSKGKVTDTQYF
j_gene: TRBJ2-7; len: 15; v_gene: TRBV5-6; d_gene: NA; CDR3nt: TGTGCCAGCAGCTTGCCCTCAGGGATCTCCTACGAGCAGTACTTC; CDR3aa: CASSLPSGISYEQYF
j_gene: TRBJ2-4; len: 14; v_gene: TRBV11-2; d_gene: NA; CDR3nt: TGTGCCAGCACCCTGAGCCCACTCTCATTCATTCAGTACTTC; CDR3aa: CASTLSPLSFIQYF
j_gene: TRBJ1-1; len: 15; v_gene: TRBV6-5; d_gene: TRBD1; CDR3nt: TGTGCCAGCACCCGAGAGGGACAGCAAGGAACTGAAGCTTTCTTT; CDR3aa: CASTREGQQGTEAFF
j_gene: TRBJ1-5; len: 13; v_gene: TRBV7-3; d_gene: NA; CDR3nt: TGTGCCAGCAGCTTAACCCCCGATCAGCCCCAGCATTTT; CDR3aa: CASSLTPDQPQHF
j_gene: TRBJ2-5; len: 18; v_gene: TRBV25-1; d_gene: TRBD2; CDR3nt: TGTGCCAGCAGTGGCGAGAGGGGGAGACTAGCGGGACAAGAGACCCAGTACTTC; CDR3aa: CASSGERGRLAGQETQYF
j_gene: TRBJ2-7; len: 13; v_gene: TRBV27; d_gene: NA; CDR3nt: TGTGCCAGCAGTTGGCAGGGGGGAAGCGAGCAGTACTTC; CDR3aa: CASSWQGGSEQYF